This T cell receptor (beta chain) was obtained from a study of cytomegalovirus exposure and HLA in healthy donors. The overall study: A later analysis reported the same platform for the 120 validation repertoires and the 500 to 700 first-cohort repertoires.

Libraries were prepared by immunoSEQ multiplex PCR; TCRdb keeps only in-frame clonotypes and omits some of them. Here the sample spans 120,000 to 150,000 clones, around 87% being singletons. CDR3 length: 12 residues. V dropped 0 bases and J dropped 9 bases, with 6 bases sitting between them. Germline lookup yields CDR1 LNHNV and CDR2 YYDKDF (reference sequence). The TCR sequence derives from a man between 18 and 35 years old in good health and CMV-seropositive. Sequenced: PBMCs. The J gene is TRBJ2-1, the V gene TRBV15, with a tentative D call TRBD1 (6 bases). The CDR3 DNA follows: TGTGCCACCAGCAGAGAAGGGGGTGAGCAGTTCTTC. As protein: CATSREGGEQFF.